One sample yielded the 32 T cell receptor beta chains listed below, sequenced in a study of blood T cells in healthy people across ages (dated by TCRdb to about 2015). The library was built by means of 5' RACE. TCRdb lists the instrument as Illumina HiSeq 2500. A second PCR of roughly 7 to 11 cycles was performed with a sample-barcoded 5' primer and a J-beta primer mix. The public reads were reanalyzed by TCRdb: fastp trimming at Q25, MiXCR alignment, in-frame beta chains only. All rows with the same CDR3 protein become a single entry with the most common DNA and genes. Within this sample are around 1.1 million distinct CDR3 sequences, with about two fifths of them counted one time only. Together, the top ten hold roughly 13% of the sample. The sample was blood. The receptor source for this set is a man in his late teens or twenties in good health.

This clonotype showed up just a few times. The CDR3 here is CASSFRQKSVNGYTF. For the CDR3, the DNA is TGTGCCAGCAGCTTCCGACAGAAGAGTGTGAATGGCTACACCTTC. This chain connects TRBV9 to TRBJ1-2, with D tentatively TRBD1 (5 bases). This CDR3 is built from 15 residues. Germline CDR1 SGDLS, CDR2 YYNGEE. The V end was cut by 4 bases, the J end by 6 bases, with 19 bases between.

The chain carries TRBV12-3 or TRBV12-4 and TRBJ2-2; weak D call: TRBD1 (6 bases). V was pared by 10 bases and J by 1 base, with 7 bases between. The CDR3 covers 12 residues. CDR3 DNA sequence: TGTGCCATACAGGGGAACACCGGGGAGCTGTTTTTT. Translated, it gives CAIQGNTGELFF.

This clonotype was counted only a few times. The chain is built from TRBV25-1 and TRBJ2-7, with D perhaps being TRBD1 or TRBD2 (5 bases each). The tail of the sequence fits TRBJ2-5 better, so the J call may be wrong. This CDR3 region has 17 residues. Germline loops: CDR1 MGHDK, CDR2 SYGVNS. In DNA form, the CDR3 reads TGTGCCAGCAGTGAATCCATTTACGGGAAAGGGGCGGAGACCCAGTACTTC. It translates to CASSESIYGKGAETQYF.

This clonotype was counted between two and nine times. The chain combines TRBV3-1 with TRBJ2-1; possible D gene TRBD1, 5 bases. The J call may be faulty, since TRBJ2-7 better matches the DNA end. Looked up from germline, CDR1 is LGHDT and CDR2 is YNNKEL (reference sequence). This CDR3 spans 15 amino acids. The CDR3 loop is CASSPGDDSYNEQYF. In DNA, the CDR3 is TGTGCCAGCAGCCCAGGCGACGACAGCTACAATGAGCAGTACTTC.

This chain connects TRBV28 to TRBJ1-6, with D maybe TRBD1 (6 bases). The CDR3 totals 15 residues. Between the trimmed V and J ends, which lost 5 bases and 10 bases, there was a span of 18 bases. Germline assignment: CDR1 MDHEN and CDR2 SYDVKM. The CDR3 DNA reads TGTGCCAGCAGTCTACCGGGACATAGCCCGTCACCCCTCCACTTT. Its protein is CASSLPGHSPSPLHF.

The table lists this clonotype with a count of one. Written as DNA, the CDR3 is TGCAGTGCATACCCGGGACAGAGCATCGAAGCTTTCTTT. It yields the protein CSAYPGQSIEAFF. The V call is TRBV20-1, the J call TRBJ1-1; 7 bases are shared with TRBD1. V lost 6 bases and J lost 8; bases outside the gene matches: 12. Germline V CDR1 and CDR2: DFQATT, SNEGSKA (reference sequence). The CDR3 is 13 amino acids.

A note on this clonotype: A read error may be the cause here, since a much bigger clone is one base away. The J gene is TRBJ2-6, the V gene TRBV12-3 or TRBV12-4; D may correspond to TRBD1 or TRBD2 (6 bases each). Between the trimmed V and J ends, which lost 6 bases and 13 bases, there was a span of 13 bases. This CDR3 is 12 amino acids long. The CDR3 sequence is CASRLTGRVLTF. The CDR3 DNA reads TGTGCCAGCAGGCTCACAGGGAGGGTCCTGACTTTC.

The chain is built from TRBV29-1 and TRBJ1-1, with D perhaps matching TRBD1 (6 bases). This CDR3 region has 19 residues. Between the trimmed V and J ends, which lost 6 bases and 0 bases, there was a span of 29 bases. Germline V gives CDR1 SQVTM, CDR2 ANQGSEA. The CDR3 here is CSVKNIQDRGWELNTEAFF. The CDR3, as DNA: TGCAGCGTAAAAAACATCCAGGACAGAGGATGGGAGTTGAACACTGAAGCTTTCTTT.

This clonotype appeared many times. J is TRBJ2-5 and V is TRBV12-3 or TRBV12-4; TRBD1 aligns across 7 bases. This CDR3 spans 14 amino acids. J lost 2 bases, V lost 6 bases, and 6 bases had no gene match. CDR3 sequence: CASRPKTGQETQYF. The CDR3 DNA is TGTGCCAGCAGGCCGAAGACAGGGCAAGAGACCCAGTACTTC.

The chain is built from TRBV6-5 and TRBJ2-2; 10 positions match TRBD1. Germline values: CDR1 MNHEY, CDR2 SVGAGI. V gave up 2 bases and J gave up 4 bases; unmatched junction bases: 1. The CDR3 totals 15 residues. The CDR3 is CASSYGTGVTGELFF. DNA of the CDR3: TGTGCCAGCAGTTACGGGACAGGGGTCACCGGGGAGCTGTTTTTT.

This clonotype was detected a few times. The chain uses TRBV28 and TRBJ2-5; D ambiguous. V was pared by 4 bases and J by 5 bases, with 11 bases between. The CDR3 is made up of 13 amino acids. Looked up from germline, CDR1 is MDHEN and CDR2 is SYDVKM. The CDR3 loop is CASSWEWMETQYF. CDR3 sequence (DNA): TGTGCCAGCAGTTGGGAATGGATGGAGACCCAGTACTTC.

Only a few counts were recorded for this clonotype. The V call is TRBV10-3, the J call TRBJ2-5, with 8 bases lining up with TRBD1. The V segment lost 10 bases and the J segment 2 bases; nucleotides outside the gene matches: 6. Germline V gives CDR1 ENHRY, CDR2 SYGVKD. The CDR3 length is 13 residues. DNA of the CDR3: TGTGCCAGCAAGGGACAGGCTCAAGAGACCCAGTACTTC. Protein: CASKGQAQETQYF.

CDR3 DNA: TGCAGTGTGATAAAGGGGATGGATACGCAGTATTTT. It yields the protein CSVIKGMDTQYF. This chain uses TRBV20-1 with TRBJ2-3; D possibly corresponds to TRBD1 (5 bases). Germline-derived CDR1 and CDR2 are DFQATT and SNEGSKA (reference sequence). Trimming removed 7 bases at V and 6 bases at J, with 14 bases between. The CDR3 runs to 12 residues.

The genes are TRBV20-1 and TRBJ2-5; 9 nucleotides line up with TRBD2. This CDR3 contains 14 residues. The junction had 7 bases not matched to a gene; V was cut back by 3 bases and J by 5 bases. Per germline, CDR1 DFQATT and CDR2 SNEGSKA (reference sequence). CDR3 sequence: CSARDLAGPETQYF. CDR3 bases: TGCAGTGCTAGGGACCTAGCGGGGCCCGAGACCCAGTACTTC.

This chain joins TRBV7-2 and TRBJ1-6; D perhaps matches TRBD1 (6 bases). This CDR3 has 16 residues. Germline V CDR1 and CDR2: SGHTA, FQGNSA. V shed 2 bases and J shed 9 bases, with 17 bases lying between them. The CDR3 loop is CASSLRGAGASSPLHF. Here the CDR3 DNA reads TGTGCCAGCAGCTTAAGGGGGGCTGGAGCTAGTTCACCCCTCCACTTT.

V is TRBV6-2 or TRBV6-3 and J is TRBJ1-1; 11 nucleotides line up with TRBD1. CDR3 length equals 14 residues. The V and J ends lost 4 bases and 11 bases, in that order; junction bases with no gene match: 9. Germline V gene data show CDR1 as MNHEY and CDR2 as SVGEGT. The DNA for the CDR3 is TGTGCCAGCAGTTTGGACAGGGGGCTTCCGAGGGCTTTCTTT. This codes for CASSLDRGLPRAFF.

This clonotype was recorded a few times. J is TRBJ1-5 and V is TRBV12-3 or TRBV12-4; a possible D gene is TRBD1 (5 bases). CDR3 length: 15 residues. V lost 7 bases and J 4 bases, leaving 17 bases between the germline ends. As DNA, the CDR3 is TGTGCCAGCACCCTAGGCAGGGACCGGAATCAGCCCCAGCATTTT. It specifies CASTLGRDRNQPQHF.

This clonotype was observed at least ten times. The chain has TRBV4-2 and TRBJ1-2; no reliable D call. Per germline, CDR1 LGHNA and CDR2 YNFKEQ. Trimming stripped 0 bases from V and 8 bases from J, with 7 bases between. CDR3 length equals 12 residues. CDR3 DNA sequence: TGTGCCAGCAGCCAAGATGGCAGCGGCTACACCTTC. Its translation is CASSQDGSGYTF.

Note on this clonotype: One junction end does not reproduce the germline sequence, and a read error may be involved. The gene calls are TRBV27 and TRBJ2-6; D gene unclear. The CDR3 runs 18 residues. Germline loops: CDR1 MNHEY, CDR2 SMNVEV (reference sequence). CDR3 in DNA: TGTGCCAGCAGTTTATATAGGCCCATTAACTCTGGGACCAACGTCCTGACTTTC. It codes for CASSLYRPINSGTNVLTF.

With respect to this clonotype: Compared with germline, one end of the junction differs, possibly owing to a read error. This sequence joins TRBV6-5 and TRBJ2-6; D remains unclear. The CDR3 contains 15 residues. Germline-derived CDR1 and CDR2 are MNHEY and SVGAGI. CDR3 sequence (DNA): TGTGTCAGCAGTACAGACCTCTCTGGGGCCAACGTCCTGACTTTC. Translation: CVSSTDLSGANVLTF.

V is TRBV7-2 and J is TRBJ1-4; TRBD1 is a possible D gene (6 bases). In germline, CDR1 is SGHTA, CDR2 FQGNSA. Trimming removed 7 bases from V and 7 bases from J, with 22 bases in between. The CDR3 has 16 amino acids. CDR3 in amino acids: CASTIQKGGSGEKLFF. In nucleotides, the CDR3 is TGTGCCAGCACCATCCAGAAGGGGGGTAGTGGTGAAAAACTGTTTTTT.

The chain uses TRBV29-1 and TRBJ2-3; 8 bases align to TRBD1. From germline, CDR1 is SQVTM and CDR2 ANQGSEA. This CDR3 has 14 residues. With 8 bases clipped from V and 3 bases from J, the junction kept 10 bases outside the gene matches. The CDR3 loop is CSIDRGFRTDTQYF. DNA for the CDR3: TGCAGCATCGACAGGGGATTTAGGACAGATACGCAGTATTTT.

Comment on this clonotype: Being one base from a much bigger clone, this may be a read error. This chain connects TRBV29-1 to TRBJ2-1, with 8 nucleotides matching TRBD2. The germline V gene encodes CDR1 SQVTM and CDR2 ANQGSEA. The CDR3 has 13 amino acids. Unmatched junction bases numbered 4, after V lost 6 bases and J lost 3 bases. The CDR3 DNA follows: TGCAGCGTCGCCGGGACTAGCTACAATGAGCAGTTCTTC. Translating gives CSVAGTSYNEQFF.

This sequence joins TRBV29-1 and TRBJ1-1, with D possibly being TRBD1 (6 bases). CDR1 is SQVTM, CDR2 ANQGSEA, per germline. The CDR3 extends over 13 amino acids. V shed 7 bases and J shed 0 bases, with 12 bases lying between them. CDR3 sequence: CSAGGRLNTEAFF. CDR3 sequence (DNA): TGCAGCGCCGGGGGCAGGTTGAACACTGAAGCTTTCTTT.

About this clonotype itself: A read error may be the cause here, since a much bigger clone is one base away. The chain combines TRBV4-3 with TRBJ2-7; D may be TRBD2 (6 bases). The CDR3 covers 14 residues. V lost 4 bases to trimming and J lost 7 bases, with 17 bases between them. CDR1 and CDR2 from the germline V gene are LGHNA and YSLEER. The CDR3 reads CASSRGTSYNEQYF. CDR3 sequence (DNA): TGCGCCAGCAGCCGTGGGACTTCCTACAATGAGCAGTACTTC.

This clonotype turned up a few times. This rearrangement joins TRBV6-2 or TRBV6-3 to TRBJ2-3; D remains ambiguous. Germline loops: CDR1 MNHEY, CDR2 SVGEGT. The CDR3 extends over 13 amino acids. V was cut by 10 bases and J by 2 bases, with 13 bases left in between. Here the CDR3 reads CATRLPHTDTQYF. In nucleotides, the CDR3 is TGTGCCACCCGACTCCCCCACACAGATACGCAGTATTTT.

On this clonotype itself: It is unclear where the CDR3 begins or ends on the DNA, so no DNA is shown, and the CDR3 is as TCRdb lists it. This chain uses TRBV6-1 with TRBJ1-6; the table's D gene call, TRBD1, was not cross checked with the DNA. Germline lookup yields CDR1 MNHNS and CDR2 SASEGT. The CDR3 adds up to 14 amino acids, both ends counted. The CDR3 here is CASSEVARGSPPHF.

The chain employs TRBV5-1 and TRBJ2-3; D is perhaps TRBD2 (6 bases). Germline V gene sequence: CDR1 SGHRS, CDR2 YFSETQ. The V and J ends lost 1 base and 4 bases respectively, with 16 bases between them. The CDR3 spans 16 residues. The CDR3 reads CASSLTPSSDPDTQYF. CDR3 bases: TGCGCCAGCAGCTTGACCCCGTCTAGCGATCCAGATACGCAGTATTTT.

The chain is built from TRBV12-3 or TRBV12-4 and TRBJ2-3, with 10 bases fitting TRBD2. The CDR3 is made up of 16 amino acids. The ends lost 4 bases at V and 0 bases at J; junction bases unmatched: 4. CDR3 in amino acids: CASSYDSGGSTDTQYF. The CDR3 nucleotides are TGTGCCAGCAGTTACGATAGCGGGGGGAGCACAGATACGCAGTATTTT.

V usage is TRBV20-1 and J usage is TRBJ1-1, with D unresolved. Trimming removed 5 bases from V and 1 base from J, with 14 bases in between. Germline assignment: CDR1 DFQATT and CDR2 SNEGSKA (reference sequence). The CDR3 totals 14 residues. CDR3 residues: CSAPLRGRNTEAFF. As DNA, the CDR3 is TGCAGTGCTCCGCTGAGAGGGCGGAACACTGAAGCTTTCTTT.

CDR3 bases: TGCGCCAGCAGCTTCAGGGGTGGCGGGGAGCTGTTTTTT. It yields the protein CASSFRGGGELFF. The V and J genes are TRBV5-1 and TRBJ2-2, with D maybe TRBD1 (6 bases). The germline V gene has CDR1 SGHRS and CDR2 YFSETQ. The V gene lost 2 bases and the J gene lost 7 bases, with 9 bases spanning the gap. This CDR3 has 13 residues.

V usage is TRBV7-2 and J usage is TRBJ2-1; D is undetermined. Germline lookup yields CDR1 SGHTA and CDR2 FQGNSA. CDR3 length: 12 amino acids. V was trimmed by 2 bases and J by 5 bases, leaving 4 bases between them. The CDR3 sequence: CASSLWHNEQFF. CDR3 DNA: TGTGCCAGCAGCTTATGGCACAATGAGCAGTTCTTC.